The text below deals with one TCR beta chain. The antigen this receptor binds is unknown. It has no much larger one-base neighbor in the sample; base qualities were not kept. The cohort comprised around 700 healthy bone marrow donors. At the time of sampling, every cohort member was nominally healthy, though immune exposures that went unrecorded were likely present. The donor tested CMV seronegative and was one of the 352 seronegative cohort members. A peripheral blood sample was collected from each donor, and TCR beta sequencing was performed on peripheral blood mononuclear cells. Genomic DNA was extracted from the blood cell samples with the Qiagen DNeasy Blood Extraction Kit. The CDR3 contains 13 residues, cysteine and phenylalanine counted. Only the CDR3 region is kept as DNA, spanning 39 bases read in frame from base 1. CDR1 and CDR2 (KGHSH, LQKENI) derive from the germline V gene. The junction carries 13 bases between V and J, which are trimmed by 6 bases and 6 bases respectively.

This sample stems from a study of cytomegalovirus exposure and HLA in healthy donors (dated 2017 in TCRdb). About the study as a whole: In an earlier analysis of around 540 of the donors, 250 to 300 Gb of sequence data and 120 million or so unique TCR beta sequences from about 179 million T cells were reported. Roughly 300 gigabases of sequencing data and 70 million to 85 million unique TCR sequences were included in an early release covering roughly 600 HLA-typed donors. Among the roughly 400 genotyped donors, about 85% belonged to the genetic ancestry cluster associated with self-reported Caucasian donors. The study was designed to test whether signatures of past pathogen exposure could be identified by cataloging public T cell receptors. The study used immunosequencing to profile the T cell repertoires of around 600 subjects and linked those repertoires to cytomegalovirus serostatus. A separate validation cohort of over a hundred different subjects was used in addition to the 666-subject first cohort. High-throughput TCR immunosequencing, statistical association of individual TCRs with disease status, and machine learning were combined to predict cytomegalovirus infection status. A later analysis re-analyzed previously published TCR beta repertoires from 500 to 700 donors and added high-resolution HLA genotyping to study TCR occurrence patterns. Rather than drawing on any new phenotypic data, the later analysis identified candidate immune exposures from TCR beta sequences and the way those sequences occurred across donors. An earlier analysis of some 600 of the donors applied high-throughput TCR beta sequencing to assess whether each TCR beta V gene segment acted as functional or pseudogenic. Alongside the repertoire data, information on donor age, sex, ethnicity and CMV serostatus was compiled. Genome-wide SNP genotypes for about 60% of the roughly 670 donors were used in a later genetic analysis, which treated that subset as a discovery cohort. Every discovery cohort repertoire had been produced on one sequencing platform. HLA typing included class I and class II loci at four-digit resolution. The number of typed donors differed by locus: roughly 629-640 for A, B, C, DRB1 and DQB1; 500 to 550 for DQA1; some 610 for DPA1; and roughly 450 for DPB1. Roughly five DR-DQ haplotypes were handled as single units for association and clustering, since linkage in the cohort was strong. Among about 390 genotyped donors of the cohort, an average of approximately 250,000 unique TCR beta nucleotide sequences were sequenced per donor, around 20% of them non-productive.

General study outcomes and caveats: Specific HLA alleles were associated with 15,000 to 20,000 TCR beta sequences at a false discovery rate of 0.05 in a later analysis. Correlated functional status among segregating V segments might reflect linkage disequilibrium, but an unknown experimental factor could not be ruled out. Cytomegalovirus status was reported to be diagnosed by the classifier with high specificity and sensitivity in both the original and validation cohorts. Compared with the approximately 710-donor mean, donors in an Asian-associated ancestry cluster had fewer N-insertions in productive TCRs, according to a later genetic analysis. In vitro tests confirmed that a few of the cytomegalovirus-associated TCR beta chains recognize cytomegalovirus antigens. The earlier analysis of 450 to 700 of the donors excluded 15 to 20 rarely observed V segments, including chromosome 9 orphons, because counts were too low. Across donors, most TCR sequences were observed very rarely, whereas some public TCRs were present in many individuals. The 87-base-pair reads could not distinguish some IMGT-functional V segments, including TRBV6-2 and TRBV6-3, so those segments were excluded. This cohort had only TCR beta chains sequenced, and the lack of alpha or paired-chain data limited which features could be detected. Because HLA typing was missing for some donors at each locus, association tests included only the typed subset. A cluster of highly shared sequence variants was judged likely to represent a technical artifact of the sequencing pipeline. For the cohort, immune exposure information was limited to CMV serostatus. According to a later analysis, most CMV-associated TCR beta chains appeared to be HLA-restricted, and the HLA associations seemed to be driven largely by CMV exposure. The authors suggested that the approach could potentially be generalized to other disease states and immunological phenotypes. A later analysis found that TCR association rates varied across HLA loci, with DRB1 alleles showing the most associated TCRs and HLA-C alleles the fewest. In a later analysis, HLA-associated TCR beta chains were found to be more clonally expanded and to have lower generation probabilities than equally common non-associated chains. The presence/absence analyses assumed that sequencing depth was roughly uniform across donors, and that assumption may not be true. Strong co-occurrence of HLA alleles, especially DR and DQ, made assigning TCR associations to individual alleles difficult. In an earlier analysis of around 600 of the donors, most TCR beta V segments were observed in productive rearrangements about 87% or about 30% of the time, broadly matching IMGT annotations. In a later analysis, several top co-occurrence clusters were reported to appear linked to parvovirus B19, influenza, CMV and Epstein-Barr virus. The study listed 150 to 200 TCR beta chains as associated with cytomegalovirus. A further reported finding was that TCR beta sequences accurately predicted the HLA-A and HLA-B alleles for most subjects in the first cohort. A later genetic analysis associated a missense DCLRE1C variant with V-gene and J-gene trimming of TCR beta chains, and an independent cohort replicated the association.

The library relied on the immunoSEQ multiplex PCR assay. For the multiplex PCR, a mixture combining 60 forward primers for TCR Vbeta segments and 13 reverse primers for TCR Jbeta segments was used. A multiplex PCR assay on genomic DNA amplified the CDR3 region of rearranged TCR beta genes. On the Illumina HiSeq System, the amplified TCR beta libraries were sequenced as 87-base-pair reads. The paper's processing steps were these. A later analysis tallied tens of millions of unique TCR beta chains across the approximately 670 repertoires, and approximately 11 million of those chains were shared by two or more donors. To remove PCR and sequencing errors, raw reads were error-corrected and collapsed into unique sequences using a nearest-neighbor algorithm that merged closely related sequences. To assign V, D and J gene segments, CDR3 sequences were aligned to IMGT reference sequences. For a sequence to be retained, a match of at least six nucleotides was required to both a V gene segment and a J gene segment. Rearrangements were classified as productive when the CDR3 lacked stop codons and remained in frame with V and J, and all other rearrangements were classified as non-productive. Following IMGT convention, CDR3 was defined as the stretch from the second conserved V-encoded cysteine to the conserved J-encoded phenylalanine. The earlier analysis of 500 to 600 of the donors excluded sequences that lacked an unambiguous match to a single V gene segment. In an earlier analysis of more than 500 of the donors, a V segment was called functional when productive rearrangements were above 56.7%, and segregating when the standard deviation between donors exceeded 5%. A statistical classification framework was developed to diagnose cytomegalovirus status using the catalog of TCR beta chain sequences. In a later analysis, TCR nucleotide sequences were compared against IMGT/GENE-DB human TR gene sequences so that V and J genes could be assigned. The TCRdist pipeline was used in a later analysis to assign CDR3 sequences and most-parsimonious VDJ recombination scenarios. In a later analysis, each TCR beta chain was defined by its CDR3 amino acid sequence together with its V-gene family, and reads without a unique V-gene family were excluded. To address suspected cross-contamination and a sequencing artifact, a later analysis removed 450 to 700 highly shared, low-generation-probability nucleotide sequences. In a later analysis, a clonal expansion index for each public chain was calculated from normalized within-repertoire ranks of inferred template counts. Generation probabilities in a later analysis came from a VDJ recombination model fitted to out-of-frame rearrangements, and those results were checked against IGoR. In a later analysis, TCR-TCR, TCR-HLA and TCR-CMV co-occurrence was scored with hypergeometric tests, and a repertoire-size bias correction was applied to TCR pairs. In a later analysis, false discovery rates were estimated by permuting HLA or CMV assignments 20 times. In a later analysis, co-occurring TCRs were grouped using DBSCAN, and TCRdist sequence similarity was added for clustering within HLA-allele-positive subsets. Repertoires with fewer than 30,000 or more than 120,000 public chains, plus five repertoires with anomalous nucleotide sharing, were excluded from co-occurrence clustering. The immuneACCESS repertoire file appears here via TCRdb, limited to in-frame rearrangements. These files lack a portion of the clones; in checked studies, under half of the deficit traces to unresolved V genes, and the cause of the others is not known. V, J and clone size were drawn from that table, and D and trimming were deduced from the DNA. This sample lists about 190,000 clones; around 86% were detected once. The ten top clones hold roughly 1.3% of the sample.

The sequence joins TRBV18 to TRBJ2-3; a weak D assignment points to TRBD1 (6 bases agree). The specimen was PBMCs. This clonotype was obtained from a man younger than 40 in good health and CMV-seronegative. The DNA sequence follows: TGTGCCAGCTCCTTAGGGGGAAGCGATACGCAGTATTTT. This codes for CASSLGGSDTQYF.